The text below deals with one T cell receptor (beta chain). Its matching antigen is unknown. As originally analysed: As immunoSEQ supplied junction-only sequences (without quality scores), filtering differed. The method was immunoSEQ multiplex PCR; TCRdb's version includes in-frame clones alone and lacks a portion of them. For V, J and clone size, that table is used; D and trimming come from the DNA. The sample consists of approximately 2.4 million clones, around 95% of them appearing once. CDR1 is MNHEY, CDR2 SMNVEV, per germline (reference sequence). This CDR3 has 15 residues. V was clipped by 11 bases and J by 3 bases; unmatched bases: 15. This record comes from a study of shared clonotypes between healthy human individuals. Study observations and caveats: It was observed that around 5% of naive CD4 clonotypes were shared across several donors.

This clonotype was sampled from a man aged 18 to 35 in good health. Specimen: naive CD4+ T cells sorted from blood. This sample's subset: CD45RA+ positively selected. The rearrangement joins TRBV27 to TRBJ1-1, with 7 bases matching TRBD1. For the CDR3, the DNA is TGTGCCGGACCTATCCGGGACAGTCCATACACTGAAGCTTTCTTT. It is translated as CAGPIRDSPYTEAFF.